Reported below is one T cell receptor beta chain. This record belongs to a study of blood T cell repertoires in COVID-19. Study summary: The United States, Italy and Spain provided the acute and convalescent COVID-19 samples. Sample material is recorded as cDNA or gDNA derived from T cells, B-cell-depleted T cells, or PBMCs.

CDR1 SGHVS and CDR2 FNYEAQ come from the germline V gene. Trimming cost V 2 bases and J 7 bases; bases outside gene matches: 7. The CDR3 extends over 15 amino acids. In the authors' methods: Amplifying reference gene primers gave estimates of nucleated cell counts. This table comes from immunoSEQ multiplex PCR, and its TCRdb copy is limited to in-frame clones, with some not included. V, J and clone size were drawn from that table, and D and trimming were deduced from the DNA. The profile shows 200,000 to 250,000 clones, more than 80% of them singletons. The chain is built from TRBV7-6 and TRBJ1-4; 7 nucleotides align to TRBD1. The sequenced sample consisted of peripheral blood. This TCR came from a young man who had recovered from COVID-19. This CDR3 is CASSLSGGTGEKLFF. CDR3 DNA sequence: TGTGCCAGCAGCTTATCAGGGGGTACGGGTGAAAAACTGTTTTTT.